The 2 T cell receptor beta chains below were found in one sample sequenced in a study of T cell responses to AZD1222 COVID-19 vaccine. The data were produced by immunoSEQ multiplex PCR, yet TCRdb's version contains in-frame clones alone and is incomplete. The table shows about 140,000 clones, with around nine tenths occurring only once. Sample: peripheral blood, taken on day 0 of AZD1222 vaccination. The origin of the receptors is an adult in good health.

The genes are TRBV6-5 and TRBJ2-3, with 11 bases that match TRBD2. Germline lookup yields CDR1 MNHEY and CDR2 SVGAGI. This CDR3 is built from 15 residues. Trimming at V came to 6 bases and at J to 2 bases, leaving 4 bases not matched to a gene. DNA for the CDR3: TGTGCCAGCAGCCTACTAGCGGGGGACACAGATACGCAGTATTTT. Its translation: CASSLLAGDTDTQYF.

This chain links TRBV7-9 with TRBJ1-1; 8 bases map to TRBD1. Germline V gene data show CDR1 as SEHNR and CDR2 as FQNEAQ (reference sequence). V lost 5 bases to trimming and J lost 4 bases; unmatched junction nucleotides: 12. The CDR3 consists of 16 residues. The CDR3 coding sequence is TGTGCCAGCAGCGACCCCTTAAACCAGGGGGCCACTGAAGCTTTCTTT. This encodes CASSDPLNQGATEAFF.